Listed here is a single T cell receptor beta chain. The missing CDR3 end, 3 residues past where the read stops, is filled in from the germline J gene. Using immunoSEQ multiplex PCR, the repertoire was profiled, and TCRdb retains in-frame clones only, with some absent. Recorded here are fewer than 50,000 clones, none singletons. V was pared by 4 bases and J by 5 bases, with 13 bases between. The CDR3 is 13 residues long. Per germline, CDR1 SGHDT and CDR2 YYEEEE. This sample was included in a study of T cell clonality in common variable immunodeficiency. The sample taken for sequencing was peripheral blood mononuclear cells. This receptor was obtained from a person aged 18 to 70 in good health. V and J are TRBV5-6 and TRBJ2-7, with D perhaps TRBD2 (5 bases). The CDR3 DNA, read in part, is TGTGCCAGCAGCGCCGTCCGGACTCACGAG. Translated: CASSAVRTHE. The whole CDR3 protein reads CASSAVRTHEQYF.